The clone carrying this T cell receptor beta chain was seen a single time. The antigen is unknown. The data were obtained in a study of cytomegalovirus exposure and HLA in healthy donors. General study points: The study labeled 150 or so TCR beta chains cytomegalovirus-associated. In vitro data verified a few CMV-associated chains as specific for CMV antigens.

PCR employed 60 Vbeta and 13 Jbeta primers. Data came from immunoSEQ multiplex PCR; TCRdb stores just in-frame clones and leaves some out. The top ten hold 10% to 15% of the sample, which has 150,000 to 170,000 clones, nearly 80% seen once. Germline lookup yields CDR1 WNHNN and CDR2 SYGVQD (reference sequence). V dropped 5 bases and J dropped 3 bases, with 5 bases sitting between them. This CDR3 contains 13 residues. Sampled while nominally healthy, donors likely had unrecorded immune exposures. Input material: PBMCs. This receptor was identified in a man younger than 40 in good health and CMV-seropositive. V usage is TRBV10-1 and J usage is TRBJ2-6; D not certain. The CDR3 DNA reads TGCGCCAGCAGTTTAAATGGGGCCAACGTCCTGACTTTC. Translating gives CASSLNGANVLTF.